One sample yielded the 24 T cell receptor beta chains listed below, sequenced in a study of identical twins. TCRdb re-called the 5' RACE reads through MiXCR, storing one row per CDR3 protein. The sample contains 1.5 million to 2 million distinct CDR3 sequences, around a third of which appear only once. Specimen: cord blood. All receptors derive from a newborn girl in good health.

The rearrangement joins TRBV3-1 to TRBJ1-2, with 10 nucleotides matching TRBD1. Unmatched junction bases numbered 4, after V lost 1 base and J lost 2 bases. Germline CDR1 is LGHDT and CDR2 is YNNKEL (reference sequence). The CDR3 is 16 amino acids. CDR3 DNA sequence: TGTGCCAGCAGCCAAGTGGGGACAGGGGAAAACTATGGCTACACCTTC. Its translation is CASSQVGTGENYGYTF.

The rearrangement uses TRBV4-2 and TRBJ1-5; tentatively, D is TRBD1 (5 bases). CDR1 is LGHNA and CDR2 is YNFKEQ in the germline V gene. The V gene lost 1 base and the J gene lost 3 bases, with 16 bases spanning the gap. The CDR3 covers 17 residues. The CDR3 DNA sequence: TGTGCCAGCAGCCAAGGTGGACAACTCAGTCCCAATCAGCCCCAGCATTTT. It translates to CASSQGGQLSPNQPQHF.

The genes are TRBV30 and TRBJ2-3, with a possible D match to TRBD2 (6 bases). Between the trimmed V and J ends, which lost 0 bases and 2 bases, there was a span of 9 bases. The CDR3 is made up of 14 amino acids. Looked up from germline, CDR1 is GTSNPN and CDR2 is SVGIG (reference sequence). In nucleotides, the CDR3 is TGTGCCTGGAGTGTAAGGGGACTCACAGATACGCAGTATTTT. Protein sequence: CAWSVRGLTDTQYF.

Details on this clonotype: Lacking the conserved final phenylalanine or tryptophan, this CDR3 likely reflects a read error. The chain couples TRBV20-1 to TRBJ2-3; 8 nucleotides line up with TRBD2. The CDR3 runs 16 residues. Unmatched junction bases numbered 7, after V lost 1 base and J lost 1 base. Germline V gene sequence: CDR1 DFQATT, CDR2 SNEGSKA (reference sequence). CDR3 sequence reads: CSARGSIAGRTDTQYI. The DNA for the CDR3 is TGCAGTGCTAGAGGTTCGATAGCGGGACGCACAGATACGCAGTATATT.

The chain recombines TRBV7-9 with TRBJ1-1; D is unclear. CDR1 and CDR2 from the germline V gene are SEHNR and FQNEAQ (reference sequence). The V end lost 2 bases, the J end lost 1 base, and 8 bases lay between the germline ends. The CDR3 contains 14 residues. The CDR3 loop reads CASSLRPGNTEAFF. Here the CDR3 DNA reads TGTGCCAGCAGCTTACGGCCGGGGAACACTGAAGCTTTCTTT.

The chain has TRBV12-3 or TRBV12-4 and TRBJ1-1; D gene ambiguous. This CDR3 has 13 residues. Trimming took 6 bases from V and 5 from J, leaving 13 bases between them. CDR3 sequence reads: CASRPESGTEAFF. The CDR3 DNA reads as TGTGCCAGCAGACCCGAGAGCGGGACTGAAGCTTTCTTT.

This chain links TRBV7-2 with TRBJ1-1; 8 bases line up with TRBD1. The CDR3 is made up of 16 amino acids. Germline-derived CDR1 and CDR2 are SGHTA and FQGNSA. The J segment lost 3 bases and the V segment lost 1 base, leaving 7 bases of the junction unmatched. The CDR3 loop is CASSLGTGRGHTEAFF. The CDR3 DNA is TGTGCCAGCAGCTTAGGGACAGGGCGTGGACACACTGAAGCTTTCTTT.

This clonotype occurred once. As DNA, the CDR3 is TGTGCCAGCACCCCGACAGGGTTCAACACTGAAGCTTTCTTT. This encodes CASTPTGFNTEAFF. The genes are TRBV6-1 and TRBJ1-1; 7 nucleotides align to TRBD1. Trimming at V came to 7 bases and at J to 2 bases, leaving 7 bases not matched to a gene. The germline CDR1 and CDR2 sequences are MNHNS and SASEGT. CDR3 length: 14 residues.

The chain carries TRBV7-9 and TRBJ2-7; D possibly corresponds to TRBD2 (5 bases). Trimming left V 5 bases short and J 2 bases short, with 16 bases between. The V gene's germline CDR1 is SEHNR and CDR2 FQNEAQ (reference sequence). This CDR3 contains 15 residues. The CDR3: CASSPDSSPTYEQYF. CDR3 bases: TGTGCCAGCAGCCCGGACTCATCTCCTACCTACGAGCAGTACTTC.

This sequence joins TRBV28 and TRBJ1-5; 10 bases match TRBD1. Per the germline V gene, CDR1 is MDHEN and CDR2 is SYDVKM. V shed 5 bases and J 5 bases; nucleotides not matched to a gene: 6. CDR3 length equals 15 residues. The CDR3 region is CASSGTGTGDQPQHF. Here the CDR3 DNA reads TGTGCCAGCAGTGGCACCGGGACAGGGGATCAGCCCCAGCATTTT.

The chain is built from TRBV6-6 and TRBJ1-6; D unresolved. Germline lookup yields CDR1 MNHNY and CDR2 SVGAGI (reference sequence). This CDR3 comprises 15 residues. The germline V and J ends were trimmed by 3 bases and 0 bases, with 6 bases remaining between them. The CDR3 bases are TGTGCCAGCAGTTATGGAAACTCCTATAATTCACCCCTCCACTTT. Protein sequence: CASSYGNSYNSPLHF.

The genes are TRBV5-1 and TRBJ2-3; 9 nucleotides match TRBD2. The CDR3 contains 16 residues. Trimming cost V 1 base and J 2 bases; bases outside gene matches: 5. Germline V gene sequence: CDR1 SGHRS, CDR2 YFSETQ. The CDR3 region has the DNA TGCGCCAGCAGCTTGCCAGGGACTAGCTTCACAGATACGCAGTATTTT. Amino acid sequence: CASSLPGTSFTDTQYF.

This clonotype appeared a few times. CDR3 loop: CASTRTGGNQPQHF. CDR3 sequence (DNA): TGTGCCAGCACCCGGACCGGGGGCAATCAGCCCCAGCATTTT. This chain joins TRBV6-2 or TRBV6-3 and TRBJ1-5; D is unresolved. The CDR3 has 14 amino acids. Deletions cut 7 bases from V and 2 bases from J, with 12 bases between. CDR1 is MNHEY and CDR2 is SVGEGT in the germline V gene.

The V and J genes are TRBV10-3 and TRBJ2-1; 9 bases fit TRBD2. J gave up 4 bases and V 3 bases, and 7 bases lay outside the gene matches. Germline V CDR1 and CDR2: ENHRY, SYGVKD. This CDR3 comprises 16 residues. CDR3 loop: CAISDRSSGNYNEQFF. In DNA, the CDR3 is TGTGCCATCAGTGATAGGTCTAGCGGGAATTACAATGAGCAGTTCTTC.

Only a few counts were recorded for this clonotype. The chain carries TRBV29-1 and TRBJ1-1, with 7 bases lining up with TRBD1. The trim removed 0 bases at V and 2 bases at J, leaving 9 bases unmatched. The CDR3 spans 16 residues. Germline V gene data show CDR1 as SQVTM and CDR2 as ANQGSEA. The CDR3 spells CSVEDLGGQRNTEAFF. The CDR3 region has the DNA TGCAGCGTTGAAGATCTTGGGGGACAGAGAAACACTGAAGCTTTCTTT.

This clonotype appeared many times. This rearrangement joins TRBV7-8 to TRBJ2-1; D possibly corresponds to TRBD1 (6 bases). The germline CDR1 and CDR2 sequences are SGHVS and FQNEAQ. The CDR3 covers 17 residues. The germline V and J ends were trimmed by 5 bases and 0 bases, with 17 bases remaining between them. This chain's CDR3 is CASSGHDRTGSYNEQFF. As DNA, the CDR3 is TGTGCCAGCAGCGGACACGACAGGACCGGCTCCTACAATGAGCAGTTCTTC.

This sequence joins TRBV30 and TRBJ1-2, with 8 bases identical to TRBD1. V trimming: 0 bases; J trimming: 2 bases; junction bases outside the gene matches: 2. CDR1 and CDR2 from the germline V gene are GTSNPN and SVGIG (reference sequence). The CDR3 loop spans 14 amino acids. CDR3 residues: CAWSVGQGNYGYTF. CDR3 bases: TGTGCCTGGAGTGTTGGACAGGGAAACTATGGCTACACCTTC. The whole variable domain, remainder taken from reference TRBV30 and TRBJ1-2, is SQTIHQWPATLVQPVGSPLSLECTVEGTSNPNLYWYRQAAGRGLQLLFYSVGIGQISSEVPQNLSASRPQDRQFILSSKKLLLSDSGFYLCAWSVGQGNYGYTFGSGTRLTVV.

In this sample, this clonotype turned up a few times. This chain links TRBV9 with TRBJ2-3; 7 bases line up with TRBD2. Germline CDR1 reads SGDLS; CDR2 reads YYNGEE. V gave up 3 bases and J gave up 3 bases; unmatched junction bases: 7. The length of the CDR3 is 15 residues. The CDR3 region is CASSARGLGTDTQYF. In nucleotides, the CDR3 is TGTGCCAGCAGCGCCCGAGGACTAGGGACAGATACGCAGTATTTT.

In its sample, this clonotype was seen a few times. This chain connects TRBV6-2 or TRBV6-3 to TRBJ2-1; D call uncertain. CDR1 and CDR2 from the germline V gene are MNHEY and SVGEGT. The V end lost 2 bases, the J end lost 3 bases, and 20 bases lay between the germline ends. CDR3 size: 18 residues. The DNA of the CDR3 is TGTGCCAGCAGTTACCCTGATAACCTACGAGGCCTCTACAATGAGCAGTTCTTC. Protein: CASSYPDNLRGLYNEQFF.

This clonotype was found a few times. V and J are TRBV24-1 and TRBJ1-2; D not certain. Looked up from germline, CDR1 is KGHDR and CDR2 is SFDVKD. Deletions cut 9 bases from V and 3 bases from J, with 13 bases between. This CDR3 has 13 amino acids. The CDR3 DNA reads as TGTGCCACCCGAGGACCTCCCCACTATGGCTACACCTTC. Its protein product is CATRGPPHYGYTF.

The V call is TRBV30, the J call TRBJ1-5; D gene unclear. The CDR3 is made up of 15 amino acids. Germline CDR1 and CDR2: GTSNPN and SVGIG (reference sequence). The V end was cut by 2 bases, the J end by 4 bases, with 15 bases between. The CDR3 nucleotides are TGTGCCTGGAGTCCCACGGGCGGCCGAAATCAGCCCCAGCATTTT. Amino acid sequence: CAWSPTGGRNQPQHF. Together with reference TRBV30 and TRBJ1-5, the CDR3 gives the full variable domain: SQTIHQWPATLVQPVGSPLSLECTVEGTSNPNLYWYRQAAGRGLQLLFYSVGIGQISSEVPQNLSASRPQDRQFILSSKKLLLSDSGFYLCAWSPTGGRNQPQHFGDGTRLSIL.

The J gene is TRBJ2-1, the V gene TRBV11-2, with 10 bases fitting TRBD1. CDR1 and CDR2 from the germline V gene are SGHAT and FQNNGV. V was pared by 2 bases and J by 10 bases, with 5 bases of the junction left unmatched. This CDR3 comprises 14 residues. CDR3 DNA sequence: TGTGCCAGCAGCTTAAATCCGGGACAGGGGGAGCAGTTCTTC. Translated: CASSLNPGQGEQFF.

This clonotype has only a few counts. V usage is TRBV20-1 and J usage is TRBJ2-3; D not certain. Trimming took off 3 bases at V and 2 bases at J, with 9 bases between the two ends. Per the germline V gene, CDR1 is DFQATT and CDR2 is SNEGSKA (reference sequence). This CDR3 is 13 amino acids long. CDR3 nucleotide sequence: TGCAGTGCTAGCCTCCCCTCCACAGATACGCAGTATTTT. This sequence encodes CSASLPSTDTQYF.

The CDR3 DNA reads TGTGCCAGCAGTTATGCCGGGACAGGGAGCTACAATGAGCAGTTCTTC. Its translation: CASSYAGTGSYNEQFF. This chain uses TRBV6-2 or TRBV6-3 with TRBJ2-1; 9 nucleotides line up with TRBD1. J gave up 3 bases and V 3 bases, and 6 bases lay outside the gene matches. Per the germline V gene, CDR1 is MNHEY and CDR2 is SVGEGT. This CDR3 spans 16 amino acids.